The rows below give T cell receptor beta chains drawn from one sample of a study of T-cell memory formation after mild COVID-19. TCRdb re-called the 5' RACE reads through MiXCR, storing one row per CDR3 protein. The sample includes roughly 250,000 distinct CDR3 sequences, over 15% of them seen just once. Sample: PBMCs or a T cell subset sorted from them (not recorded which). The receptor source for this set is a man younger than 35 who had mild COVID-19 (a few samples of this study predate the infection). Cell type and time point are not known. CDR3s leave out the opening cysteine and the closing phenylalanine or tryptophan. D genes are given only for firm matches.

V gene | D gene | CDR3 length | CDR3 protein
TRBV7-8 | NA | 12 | ASSFFGPGEKLF
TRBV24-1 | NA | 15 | ATSDSLRWSSYNEQF
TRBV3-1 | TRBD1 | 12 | ASSRDSANYGYT
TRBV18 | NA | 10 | ASSMYQETQY
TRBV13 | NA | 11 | ASSPPDSYEQY
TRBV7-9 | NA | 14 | ASRSGPRGRLNTQY
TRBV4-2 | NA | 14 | ASSQLLRNGQETQY
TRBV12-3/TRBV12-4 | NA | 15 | ASLLWGGASSYNEQF
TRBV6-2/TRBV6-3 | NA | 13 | ASIPGLGSNQPQH
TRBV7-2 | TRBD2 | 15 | ASSPRGASGVRDTQY
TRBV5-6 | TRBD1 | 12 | ASSAKTGDYGYT
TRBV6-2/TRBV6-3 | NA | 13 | ASRVVWSGNQPQH
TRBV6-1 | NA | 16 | ASSAYFPSPTGTDTQY
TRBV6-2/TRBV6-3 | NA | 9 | ASSYLDEQF
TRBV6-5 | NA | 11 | ASAELTFYGYT
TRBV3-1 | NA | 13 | ASSQESGRRETQY
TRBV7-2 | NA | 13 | ASSTRQTGTGELF
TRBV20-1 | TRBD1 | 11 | SASRDSFYEQY
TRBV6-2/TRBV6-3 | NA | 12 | ASSYSADFYGYT
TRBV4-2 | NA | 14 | ASSQIGGAGTYEQY
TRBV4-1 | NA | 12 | ASSQEPGANEQF
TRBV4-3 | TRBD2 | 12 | ASSPGTSHNEQF
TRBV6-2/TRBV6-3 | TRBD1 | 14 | ASSYPSGQGEETQY